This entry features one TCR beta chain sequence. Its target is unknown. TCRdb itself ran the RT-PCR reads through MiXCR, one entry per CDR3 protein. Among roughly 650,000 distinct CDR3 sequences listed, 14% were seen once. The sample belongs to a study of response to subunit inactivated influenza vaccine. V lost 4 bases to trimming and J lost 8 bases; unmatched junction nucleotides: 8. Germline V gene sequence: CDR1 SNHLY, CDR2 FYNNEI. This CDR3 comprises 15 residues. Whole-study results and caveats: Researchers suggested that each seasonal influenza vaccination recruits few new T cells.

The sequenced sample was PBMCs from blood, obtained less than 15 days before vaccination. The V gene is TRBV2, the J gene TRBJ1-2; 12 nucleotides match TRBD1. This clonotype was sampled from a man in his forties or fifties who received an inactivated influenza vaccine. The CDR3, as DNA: TGTGCCAGCAGTGGAGGAGGGACAGGGGGCGCCGGCTACACCTTC. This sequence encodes CASSGGGTGGAGYTF.